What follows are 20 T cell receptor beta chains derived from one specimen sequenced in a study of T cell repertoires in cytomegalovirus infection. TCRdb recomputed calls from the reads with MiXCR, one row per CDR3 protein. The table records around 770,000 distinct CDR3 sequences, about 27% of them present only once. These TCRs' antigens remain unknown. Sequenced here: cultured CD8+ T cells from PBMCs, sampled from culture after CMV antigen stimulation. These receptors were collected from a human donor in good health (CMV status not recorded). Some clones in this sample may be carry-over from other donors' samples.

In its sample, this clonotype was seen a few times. CDR3 amino acids: CASSPPAGKPQHF. CDR3 in DNA: TGTGCCAGCAGCCCCCCCGCCGGGAAGCCCCAGCATTTT. The genes are TRBV7-9 and TRBJ1-5; unclear D gene. The germline gives CDR1 SEHNR, CDR2 FQNEAQ (reference sequence). The CDR3 is made up of 13 amino acids. V was shortened by 5 bases and J by 8 bases, with 13 bases between the two germline ends.

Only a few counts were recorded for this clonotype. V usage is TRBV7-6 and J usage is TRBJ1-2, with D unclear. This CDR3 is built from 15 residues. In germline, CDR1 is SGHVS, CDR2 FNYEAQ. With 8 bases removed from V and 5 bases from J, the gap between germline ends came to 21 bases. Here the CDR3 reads CASLTLTTEGYGYTF. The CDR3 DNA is TGTGCCAGCCTGACTTTGACAACGGAAGGATATGGCTACACCTTC.

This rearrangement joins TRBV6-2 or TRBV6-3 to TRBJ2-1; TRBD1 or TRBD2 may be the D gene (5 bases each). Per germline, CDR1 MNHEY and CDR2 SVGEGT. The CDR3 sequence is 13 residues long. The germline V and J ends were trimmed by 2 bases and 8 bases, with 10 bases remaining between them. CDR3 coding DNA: TGTGCCAGCAGTTACGGGGCGGGCGATGAGCAGTTCTTC. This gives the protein CASSYGAGDEQFF.

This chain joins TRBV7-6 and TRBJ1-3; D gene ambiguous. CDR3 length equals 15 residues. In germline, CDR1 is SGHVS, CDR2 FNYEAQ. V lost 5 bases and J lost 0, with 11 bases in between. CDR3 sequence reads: CASSHPLSSGNTIYF. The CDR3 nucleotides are TGTGCCAGCAGCCACCCACTGAGCTCTGGAAACACCATATATTTT. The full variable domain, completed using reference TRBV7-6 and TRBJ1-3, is GAGVSQSPRYKVTKRGQDVALRCDPISGHVSLYWYRQALGQGPEFLTYFNYEAQQDKSGLPNDRFSAERPEGSISTLTIQRTEQRDSAMYRCASSHPLSSGNTIYFGEGSWLTVV.

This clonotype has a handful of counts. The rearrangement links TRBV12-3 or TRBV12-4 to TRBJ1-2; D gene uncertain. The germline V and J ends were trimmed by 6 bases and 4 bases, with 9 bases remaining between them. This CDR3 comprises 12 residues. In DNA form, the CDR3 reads TGTGCCAGCAGCTCGACGATCTATGGCTACACCTTC. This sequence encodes CASSSTIYGYTF.

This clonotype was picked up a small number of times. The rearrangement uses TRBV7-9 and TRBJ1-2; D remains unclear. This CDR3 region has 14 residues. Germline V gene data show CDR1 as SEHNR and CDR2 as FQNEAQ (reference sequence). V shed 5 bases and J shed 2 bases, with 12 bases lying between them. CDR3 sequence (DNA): TGTGCCAGCAGCCCCGTGGACGGGAACTATGGCTACACCTTC. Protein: CASSPVDGNYGYTF.

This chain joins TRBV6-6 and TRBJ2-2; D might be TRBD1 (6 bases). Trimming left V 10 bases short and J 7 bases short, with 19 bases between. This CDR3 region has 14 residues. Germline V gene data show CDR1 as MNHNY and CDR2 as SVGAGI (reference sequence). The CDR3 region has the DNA TGTGCCATCCGTTACAGGGAATTGGGCGGGGAGCTGTTTTTT. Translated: CAIRYRELGGELFF.

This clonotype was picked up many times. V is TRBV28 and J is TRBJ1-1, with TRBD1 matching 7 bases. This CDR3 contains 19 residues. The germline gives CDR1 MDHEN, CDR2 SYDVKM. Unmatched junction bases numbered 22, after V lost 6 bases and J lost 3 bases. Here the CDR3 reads CASRSSRDRFLNGHTEAFF. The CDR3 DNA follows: TGTGCCAGCAGATCCTCCCGGGACAGATTCCTAAACGGGCACACTGAAGCTTTCTTT.

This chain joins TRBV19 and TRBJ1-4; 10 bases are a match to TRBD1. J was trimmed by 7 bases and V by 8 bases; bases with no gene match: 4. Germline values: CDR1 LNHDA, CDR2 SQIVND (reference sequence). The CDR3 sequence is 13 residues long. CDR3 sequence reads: CASGDRGAEKLFF. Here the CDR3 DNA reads TGTGCCAGTGGGGACAGGGGTGCTGAAAAACTGTTTTTT.

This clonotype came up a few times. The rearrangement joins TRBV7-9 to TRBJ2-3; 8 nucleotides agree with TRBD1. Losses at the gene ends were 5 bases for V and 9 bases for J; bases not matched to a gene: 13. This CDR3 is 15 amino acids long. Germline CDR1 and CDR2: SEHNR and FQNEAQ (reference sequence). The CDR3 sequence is CASSTGGPLSGTQYF. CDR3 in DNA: TGTGCCAGCAGCACAGGGGGACCCTTATCCGGGACGCAGTATTTT.

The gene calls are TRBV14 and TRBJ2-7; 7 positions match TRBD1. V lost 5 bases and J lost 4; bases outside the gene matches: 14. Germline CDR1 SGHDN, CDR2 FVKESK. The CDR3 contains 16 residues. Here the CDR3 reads CASSNLDRTAPYEQYF. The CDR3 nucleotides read TGTGCCAGCAGCAACCTGGACAGGACCGCACCATACGAGCAGTACTTC.

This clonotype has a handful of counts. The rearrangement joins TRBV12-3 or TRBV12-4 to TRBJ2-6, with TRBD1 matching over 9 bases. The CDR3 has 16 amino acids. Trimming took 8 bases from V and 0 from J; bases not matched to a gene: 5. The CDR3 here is CASWGDRVSGANVLTF. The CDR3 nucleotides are TGTGCCAGCTGGGGGGACAGGGTCTCTGGGGCCAACGTCCTGACTTTC.

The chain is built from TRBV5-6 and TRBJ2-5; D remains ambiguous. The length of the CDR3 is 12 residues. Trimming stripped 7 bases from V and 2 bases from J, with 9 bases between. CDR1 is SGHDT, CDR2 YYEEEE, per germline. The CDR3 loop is CASSWEQETQYF. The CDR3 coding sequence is TGTGCCAGCTCGTGGGAACAAGAGACCCAGTACTTC.

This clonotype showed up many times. The CDR3 DNA is TGTGCCAGCAGCGGGGGGACGCCCCGCCTGTCCTATGGCTACACCTTC. It codes for CASSGGTPRLSYGYTF. J is TRBJ1-2 and V is TRBV7-9; D perhaps matches TRBD1 (5 bases). Germline CDR1 reads SEHNR; CDR2 reads FQNEAQ (reference sequence). The CDR3 is made up of 16 amino acids. Trimming took off 5 bases at V and 4 bases at J, with 20 bases between the two ends.

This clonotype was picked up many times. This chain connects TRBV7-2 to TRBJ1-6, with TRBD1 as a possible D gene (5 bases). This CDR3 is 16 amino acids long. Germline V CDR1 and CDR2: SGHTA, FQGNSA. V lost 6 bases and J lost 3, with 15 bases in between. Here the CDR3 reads CASRAYIGGYNSPLHF. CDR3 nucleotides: TGTGCCAGCAGAGCTTATATCGGGGGCTATAATTCACCCCTCCACTTT.

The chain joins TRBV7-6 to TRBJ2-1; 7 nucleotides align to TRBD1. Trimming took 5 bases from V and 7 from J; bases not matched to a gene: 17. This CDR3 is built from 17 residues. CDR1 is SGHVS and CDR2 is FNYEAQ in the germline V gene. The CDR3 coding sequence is TGTGCCAGCAGCGTGGGGGTGGGGACAGACTTCGGGAATGAGCAGTTCTTC. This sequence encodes CASSVGVGTDFGNEQFF.

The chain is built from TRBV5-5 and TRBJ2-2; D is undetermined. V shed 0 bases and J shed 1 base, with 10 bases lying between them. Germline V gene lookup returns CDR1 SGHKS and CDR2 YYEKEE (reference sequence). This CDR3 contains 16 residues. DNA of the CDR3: TGTGCCAGCAGCTTGGTAGGGAAACAGAACACCGGGGAGCTGTTTTTT. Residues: CASSLVGKQNTGELFF.

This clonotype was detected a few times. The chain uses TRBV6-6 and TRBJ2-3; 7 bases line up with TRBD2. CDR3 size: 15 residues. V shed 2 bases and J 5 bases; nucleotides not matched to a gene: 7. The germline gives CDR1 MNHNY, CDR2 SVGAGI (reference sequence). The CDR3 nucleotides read TGTGCCAGCAGTTACGGGGCCACGGGAGGAGATACGCAGTATTTT. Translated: CASSYGATGGDTQYF.

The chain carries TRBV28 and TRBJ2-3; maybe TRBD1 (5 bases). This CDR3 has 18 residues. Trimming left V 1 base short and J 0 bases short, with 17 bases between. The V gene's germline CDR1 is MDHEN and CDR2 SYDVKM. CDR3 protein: CASSLSYSDRSSTDTQYF. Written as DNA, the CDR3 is TGTGCCAGCAGTTTATCCTATTCAGACAGATCTAGCACAGATACGCAGTATTTT.

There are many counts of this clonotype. CDR3 sequence: CASSSGLAPGETQYF. CDR3 bases: TGTGCCAGCAGCTCGGGACTAGCACCCGGAGAGACCCAGTACTTC. This rearrangement joins TRBV7-8 to TRBJ2-5; 9 positions match TRBD2. Germline CDR1 is SGHVS and CDR2 is FQNEAQ. The V segment lost 4 bases and the J segment 4 bases; nucleotides outside the gene matches: 7. The CDR3 runs 15 residues. The full variable domain, completed using reference TRBV7-8 and TRBJ2-5, is GAGVSQSPRYKVAKRGQDVALRCDPISGHVSLFWYQQALGQGPEFLTYFQNEAQLDKSGLPSDRFFAERPEGSVSTLKIQRTQQEDSAVYLCASSSGLAPGETQYFGPGTRLLVL.